This T cell receptor (beta chain) was documented in a study of cytotoxic CD8 clonotypes in ibrutinib-treated CLL. The data were produced by immunoSEQ multiplex PCR, yet TCRdb's version contains in-frame clones alone and is incomplete. This table holds nearly 300,000 clones, approximately 79% found once. The germline V gene encodes CDR1 SGHDN and CDR2 FVKESK. This CDR3 is 14 amino acids long. V lost 4 bases and J 8 bases, leaving 17 bases between the germline ends. Sequencing was performed on PBMCs, taken at disease progression, from a patient treated with ibrutinib. The source is a human donor with chronic lymphocytic leukemia. The V and J genes are TRBV14 and TRBJ1-2, with D hard to call. In DNA form, the CDR3 reads TGTGCCAGCAGCCTTTTCACTCGGCCTGGGGGCTACACCTTC. It is translated as CASSLFTRPGGYTF.